This section outlines one T cell receptor (beta chain) sequence together with its context. The antigen remains undetermined. V gave up 2 bases and J gave up 5 bases, with 16 bases separating them. CDR3 length: 15 residues. Germline V gives CDR1 SGDLS, CDR2 YYNGEE. Measured with immunoSEQ multiplex PCR; TCRdb has only the in-frame clones, and not every one. The sample has 20,000 to 30,000 clones, 82% seen once; the top ten hold 0.7%. This entry belongs to a study of graft-versus-host responses after intestinal transplantation. Study-level background: Anti-thymocyte globulin was used for induction in all recipients, who then took tacrolimus and steroids for approximately 3 years. Study-wide results and caveats: Elevated graft-versus-host to host-versus-graft clonal ratios in allografts were recorded for patients with graft-donor T cell macrochimerism. The recipient marrow held GvH clones, and some of them showed up first in ileum or blood.

The source material was unstimulated CD4+ T cells sorted from spleen or lymph node cells, sampled before intestinal transplant. This sequence was found in a human donor who received an intestinal transplant. This chain uses TRBV9 with TRBJ2-5; tentatively, D is TRBD2 (6 bases). CDR3 bases: TGTGCCAGCAGCGTTTTAGCGGCCCTAGGGGAGACCCAGTACTTC. Protein sequence: CASSVLAALGETQYF.